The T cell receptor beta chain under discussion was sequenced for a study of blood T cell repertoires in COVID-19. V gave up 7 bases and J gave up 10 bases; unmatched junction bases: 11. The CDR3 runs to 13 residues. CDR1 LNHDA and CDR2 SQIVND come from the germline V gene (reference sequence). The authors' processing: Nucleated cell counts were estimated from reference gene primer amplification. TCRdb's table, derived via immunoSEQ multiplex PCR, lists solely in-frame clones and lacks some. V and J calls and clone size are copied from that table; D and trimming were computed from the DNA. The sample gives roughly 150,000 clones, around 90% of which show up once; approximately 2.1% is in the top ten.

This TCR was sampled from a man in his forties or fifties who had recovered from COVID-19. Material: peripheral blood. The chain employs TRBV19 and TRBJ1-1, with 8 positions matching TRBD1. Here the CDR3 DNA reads TGTGCCAGTACCAAGGACAGGGCTGGAGGAGCTTTCTTT. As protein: CASTKDRAGGAFF.